This note documents a single TCR beta chain sequence. Its specificity is not known. The record originates from a study of graft-versus-host responses after intestinal transplantation. Study-level information: Grafts that recipients had were multivisceral, liver-intestinal, or isolated intestinal transplants. Every recipient underwent anti-thymocyte globulin induction, then tacrolimus and steroids for two to three years.

Only in-frame clones appear in the TCRdb table, and some are missing; sequencing was by immunoSEQ multiplex PCR. The sample includes 100,000 to 140,000 clones, 87% of them seen just once. The germline V gene has CDR1 MNHEY and CDR2 SVGAGI. V dropped 6 bases and J dropped 1; count of bases not matched to a gene: 5. The CDR3 contains 15 residues. The material sequenced was unstimulated CD4+ T cells sorted from spleen or lymph node cells, taken before transplant. The clonotype was recovered from a human donor who was the organ donor for an intestinal transplant. This chain joins TRBV6-5 and TRBJ2-1, with TRBD2 matching over 8 bases. The CDR3 DNA reads as TGTGCCAGCAGCGTAGCGGGGCTTTCCTACAATGAGCAGTTCTTC. It yields the protein CASSVAGLSYNEQFF.